The source of this TCR beta chain is a study of Graves' ophthalmopathy and Graves' hyperthyroidism. This clonotype was found many times. Its specificity is unknown. A junction end diverges from the germline sequence, so it may reflect a read error. CDR3 length: 13 amino acids. Germline assignment: CDR1 MGHDK and CDR2 SYGVNS. General study points: As the model predicted ophthalmopathy progression, it achieved a sensitivity of 70.59% and a specificity of more than 72%.

The TCR beta CDR3 regions underwent amplification from RNA transcripts. First-round RT-PCR used HTBI primers; second-round multiplex PCR followed. TCRdb re-analysed the multiplex PCR reads in MiXCR, keeping a single row per CDR3 protein. The sample holds 740,000 or so distinct CDR3 sequences; approximately 40% are singletons and the top ten take 35% to 55%. Active ophthalmopathy (CAS at least 3, NOSPECS at least 4), lasting under 3 months. As diagnostic evidence, clinical symptoms, serum thyroxine, TRAb, thyroid ultrasound and orbital computed tomography were relied upon. The chain combines TRBV25-1 with TRBJ2-2; D is unclear. The sequence was obtained from an adult man with Graves' ophthalmopathy. The sequenced sample was peripheral blood. CDR3 sequence: CASSEGRTGELFF. CDR3 DNA: TGCGCCAGCAGTGAAGGTCGAACCGGGGAGCTGTTTTTT.